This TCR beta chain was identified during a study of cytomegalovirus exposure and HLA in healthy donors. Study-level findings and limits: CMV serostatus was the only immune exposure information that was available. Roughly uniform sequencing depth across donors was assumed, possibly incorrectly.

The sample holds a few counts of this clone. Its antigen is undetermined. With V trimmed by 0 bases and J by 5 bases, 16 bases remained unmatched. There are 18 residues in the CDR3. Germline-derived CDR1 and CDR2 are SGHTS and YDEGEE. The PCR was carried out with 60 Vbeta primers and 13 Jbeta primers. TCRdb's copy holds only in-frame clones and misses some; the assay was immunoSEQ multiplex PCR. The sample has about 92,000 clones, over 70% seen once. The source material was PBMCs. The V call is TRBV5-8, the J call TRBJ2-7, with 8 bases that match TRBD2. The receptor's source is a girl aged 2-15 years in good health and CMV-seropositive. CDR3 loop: CASSLEVGWEREPDEQYF. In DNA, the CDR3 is TGTGCCAGCAGCTTGGAGGTGGGTTGGGAGCGGGAGCCAGACGAGCAGTACTTC.